A selection of T cell receptor beta chains follows, all from one sample in a study of cytotoxic CD8 clonotypes in ibrutinib-treated CLL. Sequencing used immunoSEQ multiplex PCR; TCRdb keeps in-frame clones, though not all of them. The table has over 100,000 clones, 70% to 90% seen once. The sequenced sample was PBMCs, obtained after 24 months of ibrutinib treatment. These receptors were taken from a human donor with chronic lymphocytic leukemia. Each CDR3 is given with its conserved first and last residue. The D gene is left open where the match is weak. Clone sizes are given selectively: once, few, many, or a class where the clone is expanded.

TRBD2 | . | TRBJ2-5 | TRBV5-1 | TGCGCCAGCAGCTCTACTAGCGGGAGCCCCCAAGAGACCCAGTACTTC | CASSSTSGSPQETQYF
. | . | TRBJ1-5 | TRBV28 | TGTGCCAGCAGTTTACCTGGGGGGGGCAATCAGCCCCAGCATTTT | CASSLPGGGNQPQHF
TRBD1 | . | TRBJ2-1 | TRBV5-4 | TGTGCCAGCAGCATAGGACAGGGCGATGAGCAGTTCTTC | CASSIGQGDEQFF
. | few | TRBJ1-5 | TRBV19 | TGTGCCAGTAGTATATGGGGGGGGAATAGCAATCAGCCCCAGCATTTT | CASSIWGGNSNQPQHF
TRBD1 | . | TRBJ1-5 | TRBV19 | TGTGCCAGTAGCCGAGACAGGGGGCGCAATCAGCCCCAGCATTTT | CASSRDRGRNQPQHF
. | . | TRBJ2-2 | TRBV7-9 | TGTGCCAGCAGCTTAGAGAGCCTCATGCTGGAGCTGTTTTTT | CASSLESLMLELFF
TRBD1 | . | TRBJ1-5 | TRBV2 | TGTGCCAGCAGTCCGGGACAGCTCAATCAGCCCCAGCATTTT | CASSPGQLNQPQHF
. | . | TRBJ1-1 | TRBV6-6 | TGTGCCAGCAGTGGAACAGGGAGGGACACTGAAGCTTTCTTT | CASSGTGRDTEAFF
TRBD1 | . | TRBJ2-3 | TRBV5-1 | TGCGCCAGCAGCTTGGGGACAGGGGGCCCAGATACGCAGTATTTT | CASSLGTGGPDTQYF
TRBD1 | once | TRBJ1-2 | TRBV15 | TGTGCCACCAGCAGAGATGCAGGGGGCATATTTGGCTACACCTTC | CATSRDAGGIFGYTF
TRBD2 | . | TRBJ2-5 | TRBV30 | TGTGCCTGGAGGCGGAGGGGAGGGCAAGAGACCCAGTACTTC | CAWRRRGGQETQYF
. | . | TRBJ1-4 | TRBV2 | TGTGCCAGCAGGGAAGTGGGGGTTGCGAGAGAAAAACTGTTTTTT | CASREVGVAREKLFF
TRBD1 | . | TRBJ2-7 | TRBV7-8 | TGTGCCAGCAGCTTAGCGCTCAGGGGGGAGCAGTACTTC | CASSLALRGEQYF
. | few | TRBJ1-5 | TRBV19 | TGTGCCAGTAGTGTTACGTATCAGCCCCAGCATTTT | CASSVTYQPQHF
. | . | TRBJ2-1 | TRBV4-3 | TGCGCCAGCAGCCAAGAACAGGGTACCAATGAGCAGTTCTTC | CASSQEQGTNEQFF
. | few | TRBJ1-2 | TRBV2 | TGTGCCAGCAGTGGAGAAAGAAGGCTGGGAGATGGCTACACCTTC | CASSGERRLGDGYTF
TRBD2 | few | TRBJ2-3 | TRBV7-2 | TGTGCCAGCAGCTTACCAGCGGGGGGGTACACAGATACGCAGTATTTT | CASSLPAGGYTDTQYF
. | . | TRBJ1-5 | TRBV7-2 | TGTGCCAGCAGCAATACAGGTATTCTGAGCAATCAGCCCCAGCATTTT | CASSNTGILSNQPQHF
. | . | TRBJ2-3 | TRBV2 | TGTGCCAGCGGTTATGCGGACAGCGGAGAGAGCACAGATACGCAGTATTTT | CASGYADSGESTDTQYF
TRBD1 | . | TRBJ2-2 | TRBV7-6 | TGTGCCAGCAGCCCGACACAGGGGAGCACCGGGGAGCTGTTTTTT | CASSPTQGSTGELFF
. | once | TRBJ2-1 | TRBV5-4 | TGTGCCAGCAGCTTGGGGGCGGAGCCCCCATTCTTC | CASSLGAEPPFF
. | . | TRBJ1-4 | TRBV10-3 | TGTGCCCTCCGGTGGGGGGCAGGTGAAAAACTGTTTTTT | CALRWGAGEKLFF
. | once | TRBJ2-5 | TRBV5-1 | TGCGCCAGCAGCTTGAGCACGGCCGACGGCGGGACCCAGTACTTC | CASSLSTADGGTQYF
. | . | TRBJ2-1 | TRBV19 | TGTGCCAGTAGTATTTTCGGTGGGAGATACAATGAGCAGTTCTTC | CASSIFGGRYNEQFF
TRBD2 | . | TRBJ2-2 | TRBV7-3 | TGTGCCAGCAGCCCGGGAGGGTGGCGCACCGGGGAGCTGTTTTTT | CASSPGGWRTGELFF
TRBD2 | . | TRBJ2-3 | TRBV29-1 | TGCAGCGTTGAGCGGCTAGCGGGTGGGATTGTTACAGATACGCAGTATTTT | CSVERLAGGIVTDTQYF
. | . | TRBJ2-5 | TRBV7-2 | TGTGCCAGCAGCTTAGATTCCGGGGTCGAGACCCAGTACTTC | CASSLDSGVETQYF
TRBD2 | . | TRBJ2-3 | TRBV7-2 | TGTGCCAGCAGCTCGGGGACTAGCGCAACCCTAAGCACAGATACGCAGTATTTT | CASSSGTSATLSTDTQYF
. | few | TRBJ2-5 | TRBV7-9 | TGTGCCAGCAGCTTAGAGGCACTCCGGCAAGAGACCCAGTACTTC | CASSLEALRQETQYF
. | once | TRBJ1-4 | TRBV25-1 | TGTGCCAGCATGGAAAAGTTGAGTAGGGGAGAAAAACTGTTTTTT | CASMEKLSRGEKLFF
. | . | TRBJ2-3 | TRBV28 | TGTGCCAGCAGTTTAACAGGCTTCCGAGATACGCAGTATTTT | CASSLTGFRDTQYF
. | . | TRBJ2-7 | TRBV6-1 | TGTGCCAGCAACCAGGACACGCCCTACGAGCAGTACTTC | CASNQDTPYEQYF
. | . | TRBJ1-3 | TRBV2 | TGTGCCAGCAGTAAGGGCATACTATTAACAGGGTACTCTGGAAACACCATATATTTT | CASSKGILLTGYSGNTIYF
. | . | TRBJ2-7 | TRBV4-1 | TGCGCCCATCCGCCCTCCTACGAGCAGTACTTC | CAHPPSYEQYF
TRBD1 | large | TRBJ2-7 | TRBV4-3 | TGCGCCAGCAGCCACTCGATCGGGACAGGGGGCGACGAGCAGTACTTC | CASSHSIGTGGDEQYF
. | . | TRBJ2-3 | TRBV9 | TGTGCCAGCAGCGTAAGCGGAACTAGCACAGATACGCAGTATTTT | CASSVSGTSTDTQYF
. | . | TRBJ2-1 | TRBV10-2 | TGCGCCAGCACAGACCGACACTACAATGAGCAGTTCTTC | CASTDRHYNEQFF
. | . | TRBJ1-2 | TRBV28 | TGTGCCATCCCTAAAAGAACAGGGTTGGGCGGCTACACCTTC | CAIPKRTGLGGYTF
. | few | TRBJ2-7 | TRBV7-9 | TGTGCCAGCAGCTTAACTGGTGGGGGCTGGTCCTACGAGCAGTACTTC | CASSLTGGGWSYEQYF
. | few | TRBJ1-3 | TRBV2 | TGTGCCAGCAGTAGCGGGACACCTCAGAGTTTT | CASSSGTPQSF
. | . | TRBJ1-5 | TRBV28 | TGTGCCAGCAGTTTAACTCTAGCCAGCAATCAGCCCCAGCATTTT | CASSLTLASNQPQHF
TRBD2 | . | TRBJ2-1 | TRBV27 | TGTGCCAGCAGGAAAGGGACTAGCGGGGGGCTTTACAATGAGCAGTTCTTC | CASRKGTSGGLYNEQFF
. | few | TRBJ2-7 | TRBV28 | TGTGCCAGCAGTTCAACTGCGGGGTCCGCCTACGAGCAGTACTTC | CASSSTAGSAYEQYF
. | . | TRBJ2-5 | TRBV18 | TGTGCCAGCTCACCACCGTCAGAGGAGACCCAGTACTTC | CASSPPSEETQYF
TRBD1 | . | TRBJ2-7 | TRBV10-3 | TGTGCCATGCGACCGGGACAGGGTACCGAGCAGTACTTC | CAMRPGQGTEQYF
TRBD2 | . | TRBJ2-3 | TRBV5-4 | TGTGCCAGCAGCTTGAAAGCGGGGGGCACAGATACGCAGTATTTT | CASSLKAGGTDTQYF
TRBD1 | . | TRBJ2-7 | TRBV18 | TGTGCCAGCTCCGCCGGACAGGGACCCTACGAGCAGTACTTC | CASSAGQGPYEQYF
TRBD1 | . | TRBJ1-6 | TRBV30 | TGTGCCGGCGCACAGGGGGAATTCCGACCCCTCCACTTT | CAGAQGEFRPLHF
. | . | TRBJ2-7 | TRBV27 | TGTGCCAGCAGTTTACAAGCGGTTCCCCCCTACGAGCAGTACTTC | CASSLQAVPPYEQYF